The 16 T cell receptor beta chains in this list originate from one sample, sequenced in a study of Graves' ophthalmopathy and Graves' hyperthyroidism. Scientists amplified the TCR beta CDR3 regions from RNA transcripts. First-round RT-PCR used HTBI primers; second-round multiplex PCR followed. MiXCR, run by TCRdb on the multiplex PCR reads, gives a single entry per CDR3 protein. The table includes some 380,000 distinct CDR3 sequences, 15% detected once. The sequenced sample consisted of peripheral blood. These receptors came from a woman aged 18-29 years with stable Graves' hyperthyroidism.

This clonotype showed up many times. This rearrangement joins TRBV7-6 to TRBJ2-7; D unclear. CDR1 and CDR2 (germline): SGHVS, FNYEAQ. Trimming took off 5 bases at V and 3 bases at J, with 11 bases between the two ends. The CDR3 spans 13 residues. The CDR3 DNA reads TGTGCCAGCAGCCCAGGACCCCTCTACGAGCAGTACTTC. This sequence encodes CASSPGPLYEQYF.

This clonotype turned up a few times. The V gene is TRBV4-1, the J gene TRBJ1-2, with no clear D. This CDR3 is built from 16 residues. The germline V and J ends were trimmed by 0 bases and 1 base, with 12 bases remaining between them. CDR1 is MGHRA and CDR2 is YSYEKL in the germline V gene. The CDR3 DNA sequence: TGCGCCAGCAGCCAAGAACCGGCTCTCCTTAACTATGGCTACACCTTC. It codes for CASSQEPALLNYGYTF.

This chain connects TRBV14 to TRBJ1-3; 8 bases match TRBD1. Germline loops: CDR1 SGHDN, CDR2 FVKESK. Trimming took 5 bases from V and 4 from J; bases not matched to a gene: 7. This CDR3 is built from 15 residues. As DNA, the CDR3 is TGTGCCAGCAGCGTCCGGACAGGGTGGGGAAACACCATATATTTT. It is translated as CASSVRTGWGNTIYF.

CDR3 amino acids: CASTRFTNTEAFF. The CDR3 coding sequence is TGTGCCAGCACGCGGTTTACGAACACTGAAGCTTTCTTT. The rearrangement joins TRBV6-2 or TRBV6-3 to TRBJ1-1; D gene unclear. The V gene lost 7 bases and the J gene lost 1 base, with 10 bases spanning the gap. Germline CDR1 reads MNHEY; CDR2 reads SVGEGT. The CDR3 is 13 amino acids.

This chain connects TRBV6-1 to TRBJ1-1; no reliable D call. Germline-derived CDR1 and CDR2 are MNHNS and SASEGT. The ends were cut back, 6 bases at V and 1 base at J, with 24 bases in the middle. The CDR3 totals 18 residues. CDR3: CASSDGVFLGIQNTEAFF. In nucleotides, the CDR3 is TGTGCCAGCAGCGATGGGGTTTTTCTAGGGATTCAGAACACTGAAGCTTTCTTT.

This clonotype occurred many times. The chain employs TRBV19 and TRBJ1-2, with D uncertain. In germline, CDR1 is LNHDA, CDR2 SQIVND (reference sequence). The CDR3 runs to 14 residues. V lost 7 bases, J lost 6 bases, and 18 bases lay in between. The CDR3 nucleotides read TGTGCCAGTACCCCCCGAGGAGGTCTCGATGGCTACACCTTC. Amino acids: CASTPRGGLDGYTF.

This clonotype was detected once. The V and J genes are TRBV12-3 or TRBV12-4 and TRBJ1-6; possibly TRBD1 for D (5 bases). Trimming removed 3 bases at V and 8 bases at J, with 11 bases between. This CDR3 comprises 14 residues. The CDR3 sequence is CASSFSGLDSPLHF. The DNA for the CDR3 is TGTGCCAGCAGTTTTTCGGGACTGGATTCACCCCTCCACTTT.

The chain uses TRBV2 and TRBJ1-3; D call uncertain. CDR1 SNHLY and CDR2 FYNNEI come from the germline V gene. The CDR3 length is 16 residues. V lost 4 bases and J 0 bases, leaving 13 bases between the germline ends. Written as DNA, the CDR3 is TGTGCCAGCAGTGGACACCTTGCTTACTCTGGAAACACCATATATTTT. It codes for CASSGHLAYSGNTIYF.

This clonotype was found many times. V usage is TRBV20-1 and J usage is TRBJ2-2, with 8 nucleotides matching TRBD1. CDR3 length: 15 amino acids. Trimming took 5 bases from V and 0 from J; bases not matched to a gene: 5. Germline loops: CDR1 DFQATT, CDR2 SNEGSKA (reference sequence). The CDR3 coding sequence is TGCAGTGCTCGGGACAGGTTAACGAACACCGGGGAGCTGTTTTTT. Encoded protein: CSARDRLTNTGELFF.

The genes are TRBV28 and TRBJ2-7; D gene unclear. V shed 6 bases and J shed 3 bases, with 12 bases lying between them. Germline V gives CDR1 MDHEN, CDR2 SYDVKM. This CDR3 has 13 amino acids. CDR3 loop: CASSLPILYEQYF. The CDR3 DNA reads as TGTGCCAGCAGCCTCCCCATCCTCTACGAGCAGTACTTC.

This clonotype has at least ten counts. The CDR3 DNA sequence: TGTGCCACCAGTCATCCCCCAACCGTTCTCACCGGGGAGCTGTTTTTT. It translates to CATSHPPTVLTGELFF. V and J are TRBV24-1 and TRBJ2-2; D unclear. CDR1 and CDR2 (germline): KGHDR, SFDVKD. The ends were cut back, 6 bases at V and 4 bases at J, with 17 bases in the middle. The CDR3 has 16 residues.

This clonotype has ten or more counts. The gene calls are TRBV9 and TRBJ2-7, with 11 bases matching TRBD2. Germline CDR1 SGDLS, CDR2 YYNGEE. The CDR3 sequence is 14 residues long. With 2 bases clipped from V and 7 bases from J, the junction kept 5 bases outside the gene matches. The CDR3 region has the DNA TGTGCCAGCAGCGTTAGCGGGGGGGCGGGAGAGCAGTACTTC. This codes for CASSVSGGAGEQYF.

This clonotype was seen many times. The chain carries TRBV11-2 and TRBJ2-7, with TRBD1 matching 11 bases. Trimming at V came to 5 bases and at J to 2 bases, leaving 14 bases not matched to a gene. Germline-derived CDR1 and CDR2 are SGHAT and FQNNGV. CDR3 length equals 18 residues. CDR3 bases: TGTGCCAGCAGCCTAGGGGGGATGCGGGGACAGGGGGCCTACGAGCAGTACTTC. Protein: CASSLGGMRGQGAYEQYF. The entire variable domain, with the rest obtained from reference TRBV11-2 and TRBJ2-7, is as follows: EAGVAQSPRYKIIEKRQSVAFWCNPISGHATLYWYQQILGQGPKLLIQFQNNGVVDDSQLPKDRFSAERLKGVDSTLKIQPAKLEDSAVYLCASSLGGMRGQGAYEQYFGPGTRLTVT.

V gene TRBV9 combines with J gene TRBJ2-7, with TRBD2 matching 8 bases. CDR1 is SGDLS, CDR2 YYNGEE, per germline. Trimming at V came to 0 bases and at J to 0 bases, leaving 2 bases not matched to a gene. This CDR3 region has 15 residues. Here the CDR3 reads CASSVGSGVSYEQYF. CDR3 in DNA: TGTGCCAGCAGCGTAGGTAGCGGGGTCTCCTACGAGCAGTACTTC.

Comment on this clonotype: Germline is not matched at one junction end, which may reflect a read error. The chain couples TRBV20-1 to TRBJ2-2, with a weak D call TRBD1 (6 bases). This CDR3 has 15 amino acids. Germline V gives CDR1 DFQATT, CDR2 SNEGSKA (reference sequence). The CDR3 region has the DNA TGCAGTGCGAGAGACAGGTCGAAACTCACCGGGGAGCTGTTTTTT. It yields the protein CSARDRSKLTGELFF.

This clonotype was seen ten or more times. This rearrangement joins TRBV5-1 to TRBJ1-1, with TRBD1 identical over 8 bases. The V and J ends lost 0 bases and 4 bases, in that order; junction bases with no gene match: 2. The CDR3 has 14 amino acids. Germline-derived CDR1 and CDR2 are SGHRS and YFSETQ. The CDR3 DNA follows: TGCGCCAGCAGCTTGGAGACAGGGGTCACTGAAGCTTTCTTT. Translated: CASSLETGVTEAFF.